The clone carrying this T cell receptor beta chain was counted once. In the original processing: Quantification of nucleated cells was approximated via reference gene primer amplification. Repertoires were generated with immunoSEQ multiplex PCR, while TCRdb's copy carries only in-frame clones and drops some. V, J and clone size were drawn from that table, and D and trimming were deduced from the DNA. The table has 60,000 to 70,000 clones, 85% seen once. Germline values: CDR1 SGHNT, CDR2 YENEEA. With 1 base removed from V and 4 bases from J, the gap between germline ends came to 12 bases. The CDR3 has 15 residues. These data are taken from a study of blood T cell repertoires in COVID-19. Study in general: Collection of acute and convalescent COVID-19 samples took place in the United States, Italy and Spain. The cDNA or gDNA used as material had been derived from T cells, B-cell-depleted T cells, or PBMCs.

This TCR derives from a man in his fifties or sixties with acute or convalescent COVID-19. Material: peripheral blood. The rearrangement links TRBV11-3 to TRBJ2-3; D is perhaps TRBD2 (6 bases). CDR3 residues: CASSLGGGGADTQYF. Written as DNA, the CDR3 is TGTGCCAGCAGCTTAGGGGGCGGAGGGGCAGATACGCAGTATTTT.